This T cell receptor (beta chain) appears in the sequencing data of a study of shared clonotypes between healthy human individuals (dated by TCRdb to between 2020 and 2021). As for the study more broadly: A few men and two women, aged 18 to 49 years, made up the cohort. For each donor, CD4 naive and CD4 memory were each given three plates, CD8 naive was given two plates, and CD8 memory was given one plate. Blood TCR repertoires of roughly five healthy adults were deeply sequenced to estimate repertoire size and the extent of clonotype sharing between individuals. Different laboratories and diverse techniques were used to prepare libraries and sequence TCR repertoires, to increase sequencing depth and limit assay-specific biases. Leukapheresis yielded between about 0.94 and 9.5 billion PBMCs per donor.

The donors were healthy, HIV-negative adults who had no recently reported acute infections or vaccinations. Every donor was a Caucasian adult living in Nashville, Tennessee, USA. CD4+ T cells were enriched by magnetic negative selection, after which naive cells were positively selected on CD45RA and the negative fraction was taken as the memory subset. After blood collection by leukapheresis, PBMCs were isolated using Ficoll-Histopaque density gradient centrifugation and then cryopreserved in the vapor phase of liquid nitrogen. Analytical flow cytometry was used to check the purity and quantity of each magnetically sorted T cell population. Each sorted fraction had its genomic DNA isolated and then quantified by UV absorbance on a Nanodrop 2000c. The CDR3 spans 16 residues, from the cysteine through the phenylalanine. The read is trimmed to its CDR3 DNA, 48 bases read in frame from base 1. As encoded in the germline V gene (reference sequence), CDR1 is SEHNR while CDR2 is FQNEAQ. V lost 1 base and J lost 7 bases, and the count of bases not matched to a germline gene is 4.

TCR CDR3 regions were amplified from genomic DNA by multiplex PCR using the deep immunoSEQ assay. Extracted genomic DNA from each cell subset was spread evenly across all wells of several immunoSEQ 96-well plates, with each plate serving as a replicate. For sorted subsets, each replicate PCR was loaded with 200 ng genomic DNA, equivalent to 30,000 or so T cell genomes. Purified libraries were measured with a Qubit 3.0 fluorometer, size-checked on a Bioanalyzer 2100, and measured again with the KAPA Library Quantification kit. A separate single-read 150-cycle Illumina NextSeq 550 flow cell was used to sequence each immunoSEQ 96-well plate. In the source study's methods: Because the immunoSEQ output held only junctional sequences and lacked quality scores, the filtering could not match the filtering applied to full-length reads. Sequences were annotated with PyIR, a Python wrapper for IgBLAST v1.9, and V/J genes and CDR3 were assigned using IMGT germline references. Any read was removed if the V/J assignment was weak (E-value above 1e-6), the CDR3 was missing, or the read contained stop codons, out-of-frame junctions, or ambiguous translated residues. V3J clonotypes were defined by identical inferred V gene, J gene, and CDR3 amino acid sequence. Percentage overlap between repertoires was computed as shared unique clonotypes divided by the size of the smaller repertoire. Repertoire richness was assessed with RTK rarefaction, the Chao1 estimator, and Recon v2.1 estimates of unobserved clonotypes. For all TCRbeta clonotypes obtained by the gDNA method from several donors, generation probabilities were computed with OLGA. TCRdb limited this immuneACCESS table to in-frame rearrangements with V and J called. A share of clones is missing; checked studies link under half to unresolved V genes, and the rest is unexplained. V, J and clone size are taken as reported in that table, and D and trimming were inferred from the DNA itself. The sample table holds around 720,000 clones, of which more than 70% were seen once. 1.5% to 2% of the sample rests with the top ten.

Results and caveats for the whole study, not just this receptor: Across a few donors, around 5% of naive CD4, approximately 3.6% of naive CD8, 2% to 2.5% of memory CD4, and around 0.4% of memory CD8 clonotypes were shared. Pairwise subsampling indicated that sequencing depth was expected to affect the degree of clonotype sharing among donors. Rarefaction of sorted-subset datasets indicated incomplete sequencing despite the large sequencing depth. Sampling was restricted to blood, and TCR repertoires in tissues likely differ from the TCR repertoires found in blood. Because the study included a small number of donors, the genetic and exposure-history diversity represented was limited. Estimated clonotype richness was generally larger for naive than for memory subsets. Higher generation probabilities were observed for clonotypes shared by all four sorted-subset donors than for non-shared clonotypes.

Points on this clone: Its antigen is still unknown. Within one base of it there is no much larger clone, and no base qualities were kept.

This receptor was identified in a woman in her twenties or thirties in good health. Sequencing was performed on memory CD4+ T cells sorted from blood. Explained via the paper, the cell subset or site label denotes: CD45RA-negative fraction. Recombination joined TRBV7-9 with TRBJ2-1, with TRBD2 matching 13 junction bases. The nucleotide sequence is TGTGCCAGCAGCTTAGAAACTAGCGGGAGGGGAAATGAGCAGTTCTTC. Its protein is CASSLETSGRGNEQFF.